This TCR beta chain was sequenced during a study of blood T cell repertoires in COVID-19. Clones were sequenced by immunoSEQ multiplex PCR, and TCRdb holds only the in-frame ones, with some missing. The sample yields a few hundred thousand clones, 89% seen once. Germline V gene data show CDR1 as MGHRA and CDR2 as YSYEKL. Trimming stripped 2 bases from V and 9 bases from J, with 14 bases between. The CDR3 length is 15 residues. The material sequenced was PBMCs or T cells enriched from blood (not recorded which). V gene TRBV4-1 combines with J gene TRBJ1-6, with a possible D match to TRBD1 (5 bases). The clonotype comes from a woman aged 55-70 years who had recovered from COVID-19. CDR3 sequence reads: CASSQLQGVGSPLHF. The CDR3 DNA is TGCGCCAGCAGCCAACTTCAGGGCGTGGGTTCACCCCTCCACTTT.